The next 10 T cell receptor beta chains were all read from a single sample in a study of post-analysis software for immune sequencing data. Study-level points and caveats: Roughly 5 TRBV segments (TRBV5-6, TRBV5-1 and TRBV20-1 among them) occurred more frequently in patients than in controls.

Each TCR beta cDNA library carried unique molecular identifiers. Each CDR3 protein gets one entry after TCRdb re-called the PCR reads with MiXCR. The table includes hundreds of thousands of distinct CDR3 sequences, around 47% detected once. These TCRs are of unknown antigen specificity. The sequencing sample was made of blood. Every receptor here comes from a girl aged 10 to 17 with multiple sclerosis.

This chain connects TRBV20-1 to TRBJ2-1; 12 bases align to TRBD2. Germline V gene sequence: CDR1 DFQATT, CDR2 SNEGSKA (reference sequence). CDR3 length equals 17 residues. V gave up 6 bases and J gave up 8 bases; unmatched junction bases: 17. The CDR3 DNA reads as TGCAGTGCCTTTCGGGCTAGCGGGAGGGCCTATGGAGATGAGCAGTTCTTC. Translated, it gives CSAFRASGRAYGDEQFF.

This chain uses TRBV20-1 with TRBJ2-5; TRBD2 agrees at 10 bases. The J call is doubtful: the DNA matches TRBJ2-7 better. CDR1 and CDR2 from the germline V gene are DFQATT and SNEGSKA (reference sequence). The CDR3 totals 15 residues. CDR3 sequence reads: CSARGSGRAYHEQYF. The CDR3 DNA sequence: TGCAGTGCTAGAGGGAGCGGGAGGGCCTACCACGAGCAGTACTTC.

The CDR3 nucleotides read TGTGCCAGCACCTTACTTCCAGCAGGGGAGACCCAGTACTTC. Protein: CASTLLPAGETQYF. The chain couples TRBV6-6 to TRBJ2-5; possibly TRBD1 for D (5 bases). V lost 7 bases, J lost 5 bases, and 17 bases lay in between. CDR1 and CDR2 from the germline V gene are MNHNY and SVGAGI (reference sequence). The CDR3 spans 14 residues.

V is TRBV7-9 and J is TRBJ2-5; D is perhaps TRBD1 (5 bases). Per the germline V gene, CDR1 is SEHNR and CDR2 is FQNEAQ (reference sequence). CDR3 length: 14 residues. Between the trimmed V and J ends, which lost 6 bases and 1 base, there was a span of 12 bases. The CDR3, as DNA: TGTGCCAGCAGGACTCAGGGTCCCCAAGAGACCCAGTACTTC. Its protein is CASRTQGPQETQYF. The full variable domain, completed using reference TRBV7-9 and TRBJ2-5, is DTGVSQNPRHKITKRGQNVTFRCDPISEHNRLYWYRQTLGQGPEFLTYFQNEAQLEKSRLLSDRFSAERPKGSFSTLEIQRTEQGDSAMYLCASRTQGPQETQYFGPGTRLLVL.

This clonotype was counted a few times. The CDR3 reads CASSASGGYQETQYF. CDR3 DNA: TGTGCCAGCAGCGCCTCCGGGGGGTATCAAGAGACCCAGTACTTC. V gene TRBV6-5 combines with J gene TRBJ2-5; TRBD2 agrees at 7 bases. Germline CDR1 is MNHEY and CDR2 is SVGAGI. The V and J ends lost 6 bases and 2 bases, in that order; junction bases with no gene match: 9. The CDR3 covers 15 residues.

The chain is built from TRBV6-6 and TRBJ1-4; tentative D call: TRBD1 (6 bases). The CDR3 runs 15 residues. Trimming stripped 10 bases from V and 8 bases from J, with 23 bases between. Germline V CDR1 and CDR2: MNHNY, SVGAGI (reference sequence). The chain's CDR3 is CATSSYGGREEKLFF. The CDR3 coding sequence is TGTGCCACCTCCTCTTACGGGGGCCGTGAGGAAAAACTGTTTTTT.

The gene calls are TRBV6-4 and TRBJ2-7; 8 nucleotides align to TRBD1. The V gene's germline CDR1 is MRHNA and CDR2 SNTAGT. After removal of 4 bases from V and 4 bases from J, the junction contained 3 bases not matched to a gene. The CDR3 has 13 residues. CDR3 region: CASSGTGKYEQYF. The CDR3 bases are TGTGCCAGCAGTGGGACAGGGAAGTACGAGCAGTACTTC.

V gene TRBV5-1 combines with J gene TRBJ1-2; TRBD1 matches 9 bases. The germline gives CDR1 SGHRS, CDR2 YFSETQ. The V segment lost 2 bases and the J segment 4 bases; nucleotides outside the gene matches: 6. This CDR3 has 15 amino acids. The DNA for the CDR3 is TGCGCCAGCAGCTTCACCGGGACAGGGACCTATGGCTACACCTTC. It specifies CASSFTGTGTYGYTF. Full variable domain (missing parts from reference TRBV5-1 and TRBJ1-2): KAGVTQTPRYLIKTRGQQVTLSCSPISGHRSVSWYQQTPGQGLQFLFEYFSETQRNKGNFPGRFSGRQFSNSRSEMNVSTLELGDSALYLCASSFTGTGTYGYTFGSGTRLTVV.

The chain employs TRBV7-9 and TRBJ2-7; D is uncertain. V was trimmed by 5 bases and J by 6 bases, leaving 11 bases between them. This CDR3 contains 12 residues. Germline CDR1 SEHNR, CDR2 FQNEAQ (reference sequence). The CDR3 protein is CASSLAAIEQYF. In DNA, the CDR3 is TGTGCCAGCAGCCTCGCGGCAATCGAGCAGTACTTC. Full variable domain (remainder filled in from reference TRBV7-9 and TRBJ2-7): DTGVSQNPRHKITKRGQNVTFRCDPISEHNRLYWYRQTLGQGPEFLTYFQNEAQLEKSRLLSDRFSAERPKGSFSTLEIQRTEQGDSAMYLCASSLAAIEQYFGPGTRLTVT.

The gene calls are TRBV5-1 and TRBJ1-2, with D unclear. V lost 5 bases and J 6 bases, leaving 14 bases between the germline ends. The CDR3 loop spans 13 amino acids. Germline-derived CDR1 and CDR2 are SGHRS and YFSETQ. The CDR3 reads CASSVFDGNGYTF. CDR3 DNA sequence: TGCGCCAGCAGTGTTTTTGACGGGAATGGCTACACCTTC.